The present TCR beta chain was sequenced within a study of shared clonotypes between healthy human individuals. Study results and limitations: The researchers took only blood, and tissue repertoires probably look different.

Naive CD8 cells were CD45RO-negative, positively selected for CCR7, excluding terminally differentiated effector memory CD45RA+ cells. Only Caucasian adults living in Nashville, Tennessee made up the donor group. The V gene lost 11 bases and the J gene lost 6 bases, with 13 bases spanning the gap. The CDR3 loop spans 11 amino acids. Per germline, CDR1 MNHEY and CDR2 SVGAGI. Of note for this clone: The antigen is undetermined.

Libraries were prepared by immunoSEQ multiplex PCR; TCRdb keeps only in-frame clonotypes and omits some of them. The sample records about 2.2 million clones, 93% being singletons. This TCR came from a young man in good health. Some clones in this sample may be carry-over from other donors' samples. The specimen sequenced was naive CD8+ T cells from PBMCs. The V gene is TRBV6-5, the J gene TRBJ1-2, with D maybe TRBD1 (5 bases). This CDR3 reads CAAGQGNGYTF. CDR3 nucleotide sequence: TGTGCCGCGGGCCAGGGAAATGGCTACACCTTC.